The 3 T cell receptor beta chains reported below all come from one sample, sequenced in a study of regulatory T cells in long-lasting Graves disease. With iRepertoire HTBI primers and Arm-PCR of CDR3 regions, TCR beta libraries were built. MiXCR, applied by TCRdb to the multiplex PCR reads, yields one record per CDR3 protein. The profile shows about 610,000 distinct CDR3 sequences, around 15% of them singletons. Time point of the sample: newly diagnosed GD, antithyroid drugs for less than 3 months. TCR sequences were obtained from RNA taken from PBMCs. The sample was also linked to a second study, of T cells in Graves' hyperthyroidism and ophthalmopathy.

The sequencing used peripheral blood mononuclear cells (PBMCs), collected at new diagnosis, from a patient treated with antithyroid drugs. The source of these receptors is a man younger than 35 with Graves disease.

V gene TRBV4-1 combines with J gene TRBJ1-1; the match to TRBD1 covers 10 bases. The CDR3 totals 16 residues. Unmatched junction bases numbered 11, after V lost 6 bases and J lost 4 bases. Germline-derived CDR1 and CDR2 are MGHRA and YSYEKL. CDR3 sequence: CASRPGTGARSTEAFF. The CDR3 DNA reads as TGCGCCAGCAGACCAGGGACAGGGGCTCGCAGCACTGAAGCTTTCTTT.

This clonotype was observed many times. The CDR3 DNA follows: TGTGCCAGCAGTGAGGGGACAGGGCACTACGAGCAGTACTTC. It translates to CASSEGTGHYEQYF. The chain uses TRBV2 and TRBJ2-7, with TRBD1 identical over 9 bases. Germline V CDR1 and CDR2: SNHLY, FYNNEI. V was pared by 3 bases and J by 3 bases, with 3 bases of the junction left unmatched. The CDR3 has 14 residues.

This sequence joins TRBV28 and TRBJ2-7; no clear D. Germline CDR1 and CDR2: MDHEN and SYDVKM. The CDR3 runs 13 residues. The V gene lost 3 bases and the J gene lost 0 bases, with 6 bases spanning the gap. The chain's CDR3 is CASSFGYSYEQYF. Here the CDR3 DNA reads TGTGCCAGCAGTTTTGGGTACTCCTACGAGCAGTACTTC.